The clone carrying this T cell receptor (beta chain) was detected only a few times. Antigen unknown. This specimen comes from a study of T-cell reconstitution after alpha-beta-depleted transplantation in children. Molecular barcoding with unique molecular identifiers was used for the TCRbeta library. TCRdb recomputed calls from the PCR reads with MiXCR, one row per CDR3 protein. The sample lists about 460,000 distinct CDR3 sequences, over 10% occurring once. The study, taken as a whole, reports: Alpha-beta T cells about two months after transplant reportedly derived from several hundred expanded graft clones.

The specimen comprised PBMCs, mostly from graft donor cells, sampled 180 days after TCRalphabeta/CD19-depleted stem cell transplant. This clonotype originated in a female patient aged 2-10 years who had a stem cell transplant for aplastic anemia, so the T cells may come from the graft donor.

CDR3 in amino acids: CASSPWGTSGRPHNEQFF. CDR3 in DNA: TGTGCCAGCAGCCCGTGGGGGACTAGCGGGAGGCCCCACAATGAGCAGTTCTTC. The genes are TRBV11-1 and TRBJ2-1; 15 nucleotides align to TRBD2. The CDR3 totals 18 residues. Trimming cost V 5 bases and J 5 bases; bases outside gene matches: 10. Per the germline V gene, CDR1 is SGHAT and CDR2 is FQDESV (reference sequence).